Listed below are T cell receptor beta chains from one sample, sequenced in a study of human T cells and chemical hapten exposure. TCRdb reprocessed the RACE reads with MiXCR, giving one entry per CDR3 protein. The repertoire holds about 39,000 distinct CDR3 sequences, with around 11% as singletons. The specimen was whole blood, collected in connection with sensitization to the hapten diphenylcyclopropenone (DPC). Every receptor here comes from a woman under 40 with alopecia areata. Some clones in this sample may be carry-over from other donors' samples. Each CDR3 is given with its conserved first and last residue. The D gene is left open where the match is weak. Only part of the rows carry a size: once, few, many, or a class if the clone is expanded.

V: TRBV6-2/TRBV6-3; J: TRBJ2-2; size: many; D: TRBD2; CDR3: CASSYGGLGEGELFF; DNA: TGTGCCAGCAGTTACGGGGGACTAGGCGAAGGGGAGCTGTTTTTT
V: TRBV3-1; J: TRBJ2-1; size: few; D: NA; CDR3: CASSPLRAGEQFF; DNA: TGTGCCAGCAGCCCCTTGAGGGCAGGTGAGCAGTTCTTC
V: TRBV3-1; J: TRBJ2-3; size: many; D: TRBD2; CDR3: CASSDQIPGLGTDTQYF; DNA: TGTGCCAGCAGCGACCAGATACCGGGACTAGGCACAGATACGCAGTATTTT
V: TRBV18; J: TRBJ2-4; size: few; D: NA; CDR3: CASSPRTEAKNIQYF; DNA: TGTGCCAGCTCACCTAGGACGGAAGCCAAAAACATTCAGTACTTC
V: TRBV7-2; J: TRBJ2-1; size: many; D: NA; CDR3: CASSLYRDFQFF; DNA: TGTGCCAGCAGCTTGTACAGGGACTTTCAGTTCTTC
V: TRBV20-1; J: TRBJ1-1; size: many; D: NA; CDR3: CSAHYGQNEAFF; DNA: TGCAGTGCTCACTATGGACAGAATGAAGCTTTCTTT
V: TRBV6-2/TRBV6-3; J: TRBJ1-5; size: few; D: NA; CDR3: CASRGGKDRGQPQHF; DNA: TGTGCCAGCAGGGGAGGGAAGGATCGCGGACAGCCCCAGCATTTT
V: TRBV28; J: TRBJ2-2; size: many; D: TRBD2; CDR3: CASSSIAGVYTGELFF; DNA: TGTGCCAGCAGTTCGATAGCGGGAGTGTACACCGGGGAGCTGTTTTTT
V: TRBV5-4; J: TRBJ1-5; size: once; D: NA; CDR3: CASSLDAHDSNQPQHF; DNA: TGTGCCAGCAGCTTGGATGCTCACGATAGCAATCAGCCCCAGCATTTT
V: TRBV5-6; J: TRBJ2-3; size: NA; D: NA; CDR3: CASSGSDTQYF; DNA: TGTGCCAGTTCGGGATCAGATACGCAGTATTTT
V: TRBV20-1; J: TRBJ2-3; size: many; D: NA; CDR3: CSAYDMRAGADTQYF; DNA: TGCAGCGCTTATGATATGAGGGCTGGAGCAGATACGCAGTATTTT
V: TRBV28; J: TRBJ2-7; size: NA; D: NA; CDR3: CASLAGSISYEQYF; DNA: TGTGCCAGCTTAGCCGGGTCTATCTCCTACGAGCAGTACTTC
V: TRBV20-1; J: TRBJ2-7; size: many; D: TRBD2; CDR3: CSADPGRTKLNEQYF; DNA: TGCAGTGCTGACCCCGGGAGGACTAAACTTAACGAGCAGTACTTC
V: TRBV6-5; J: TRBJ1-4; size: NA; D: NA; CDR3: CASSYGGAGPTNEKLFF; DNA: TGTGCCAGCAGTTACGGCGGGGCGGGGCCAACTAATGAAAAACTGTTTTTT
V: TRBV7-3; J: TRBJ2-3; size: many; D: TRBD1; CDR3: CASSLTGTGGLADTQYF; DNA: TGTGCCAGCAGCCTCACCGGGACAGGGGGTCTGGCAGATACGCAGTATTTT
V: TRBV13; J: TRBJ2-7; size: NA; D: TRBD2; CDR3: CASSLGTSRHEQYF; DNA: TGTGCCAGCAGCTTAGGGACTAGCCGACACGAGCAGTACTTC
V: TRBV7-8; J: TRBJ1-6; size: NA; D: NA; CDR3: CASSLNSDNSPLHF; DNA: TGTGCCAGCAGCTTAAACAGTGATAATTCACCCCTCCACTTT
V: TRBV11-1; J: TRBJ2-1; size: NA; D: NA; CDR3: CASSFTSYNEQFF; DNA: TGTGCCAGCAGCTTCACATCTTACAATGAGCAGTTCTTC
V: TRBV7-9; J: TRBJ1-3; size: few; D: TRBD1; CDR3: CASSSQGAAGNTIYF; DNA: TGTGCCAGCAGCTCACAGGGGGCGGCTGGAAACACCATATATTTT
V: TRBV11-3; J: TRBJ2-1; size: many; D: TRBD1; CDR3: CASSPGQGSDNEQFF; DNA: TGTGCCAGCAGCCCAGGACAGGGTTCAGACAATGAGCAGTTCTTC
V: TRBV29-1; J: TRBJ2-5; size: few; D: NA; CDR3: CSVETVQETQYF; DNA: TGCAGCGTTGAGACGGTGCAAGAGACCCAGTACTTC
V: TRBV28; J: TRBJ1-2; size: many; D: NA; CDR3: CASSFGYGYYGYTF; DNA: TGTGCCAGCAGTTTTGGCTACGGATACTATGGCTACACCTTC
V: TRBV9; J: TRBJ2-2; size: many; D: NA; CDR3: CASSLTSGLGGELFF; DNA: TGTGCCAGCAGCCTAACCTCAGGACTGGGAGGGGAGCTGTTTTTT
V: TRBV6-2/TRBV6-3; J: TRBJ2-7; size: many; D: NA; CDR3: CASSLGGTASYEQYF; DNA: TGTGCCAGCAGTCTCGGTGGGACGGCCTCCTACGAGCAGTACTTC
V: TRBV20-1; J: TRBJ2-5; size: many; D: NA; CDR3: CSASTSPGLLGYF; DNA: TGCAGTGCTAGTACCTCCCCGGGGCTGTTGGGGTACTTC
V: TRBV28; J: TRBJ2-5; size: many; D: TRBD2; CDR3: CASSPAGGPSETQYF; DNA: TGTGCCAGCAGCCCGGCGGGAGGGCCGTCAGAGACCCAGTACTTC
V: TRBV9; J: TRBJ1-3; size: NA; D: NA; CDR3: CASSVSDSSGNTIYF; DNA: TGTGCCAGCAGCGTATCGGACAGCTCTGGAAACACCATATATTTT
V: TRBV7-6; J: TRBJ2-1; size: many; D: NA; CDR3: CASSGTGVANEQFF; DNA: TGTGCCAGCAGCGGAACGGGAGTGGCTAATGAGCAGTTCTTC
V: TRBV6-5; J: TRBJ2-2; size: NA; D: NA; CDR3: CASKGRGGELFF; DNA: TGTGCCAGCAAGGGGCGCGGCGGGGAGCTGTTTTTT
V: TRBV20-1; J: TRBJ2-3; size: NA; D: NA; CDR3: CSADPGNTQYF; DNA: TGCAGTGCGGACCCCGGGAATACGCAGTATTTT
V: TRBV10-3; J: TRBJ2-7; size: many; D: NA; CDR3: CAISEWTYEQYF; DNA: TGTGCCATCAGTGAATGGACCTACGAGCAGTACTTC
V: TRBV28; J: TRBJ2-3; size: NA; D: TRBD2; CDR3: CASSLALAGADTQYF; DNA: TGTGCCAGCAGTTTAGCGCTAGCGGGGGCAGATACGCAGTATTTT
V: TRBV11-3; J: TRBJ2-7; size: many; D: TRBD2; CDR3: CASRSNLAGGYEQYF; DNA: TGTGCCAGCAGGTCGAACCTAGCGGGCGGCTACGAGCAGTACTTC
V: TRBV7-2; J: TRBJ2-3; size: NA; D: TRBD2; CDR3: CASSSRTSGGPLYTQYF; DNA: TGTGCCAGCAGCTCACGGACTAGCGGAGGGCCTTTGTATACGCAGTATTTT
V: TRBV28; J: TRBJ1-2; size: NA; D: TRBD1; CDR3: CASSSNRGNYGYTF; DNA: TGTGCCAGCAGCTCGAACAGGGGGAACTATGGCTACACCTTC
V: TRBV5-4; J: TRBJ2-3; size: NA; D: NA; CDR3: CASSDPRESADTQYF; DNA: TGTGCCAGCAGCGATCCACGGGAGAGCGCAGATACGCAGTATTTT
V: TRBV12-3/TRBV12-4; J: TRBJ1-2; size: many; D: NA; CDR3: CASSRQVSEVYGYTF; DNA: TGTGCCAGCAGCCGACAGGTCTCTGAGGTCTATGGCTACACCTTC
V: TRBV3-1; J: TRBJ2-1; size: few; D: NA; CDR3: CASSQLSEQFF; DNA: TGTGCCAGCAGCCAGCTCTCAGAGCAGTTCTTC
V: TRBV2; J: TRBJ1-1; size: many; D: NA; CDR3: CASSGPGKDSRAVVNTEAFF; DNA: TGTGCCAGCAGTGGTCCGGGAAAGGACAGCCGTGCGGTAGTGAACACTGAAGCTTTCTTT
V: TRBV7-3; J: TRBJ2-5; size: many; D: NA; CDR3: CASSFREGETQYF; DNA: TGTGCCAGCAGCTTTAGGGAAGGAGAGACCCAGTACTTC
V: TRBV27; J: TRBJ2-7; size: few; D: TRBD1; CDR3: CASSLGTGVGEQYF; DNA: TGTGCCAGCAGTTTAGGGACAGGGGTCGGCGAGCAGTACTTC
V: TRBV6-2/TRBV6-3; J: TRBJ1-2; size: many; D: TRBD1; CDR3: CASSLRRDRLNYGYTF; DNA: TGTGCCAGCAGCTTACGAAGGGACAGACTCAACTATGGCTACACCTTC
V: TRBV12-3/TRBV12-4; J: TRBJ1-1; size: many; D: TRBD1; CDR3: CASRGQGLRNTEAFF; DNA: TGTGCCAGCAGAGGACAGGGGTTAAGAAACACTGAAGCTTTCTTT
V: TRBV6-5; J: TRBJ2-3; size: few; D: TRBD1; CDR3: CASAGGLTDTQYF; DNA: TGTGCCAGCGCAGGGGGCTTAACAGATACGCAGTATTTT
V: TRBV29-1; J: TRBJ2-3; size: many; D: NA; CDR3: CSVGGTDTQYF; DNA: TGCAGCGTTGGCGGCACAGATACGCAGTATTTT